A single sample gave rise to the 17 T cell receptor beta chains below, sequenced in a study of cytomegalovirus exposure and HLA in healthy donors (dated by TCRdb to the late 2010s). The library was made by the immunoSEQ multiplex PCR assay. For the multiplex PCR, a mixture combining 60 forward primers for TCR Vbeta segments and 13 reverse primers for TCR Jbeta segments was used. In TCRdb, the immuneACCESS table is reduced to in-frame sequences with V and J assigned. These tables do not hold every clone; where another copy was compared, an unresolved V gene accounts for under half, and the others remain unexplained. A total of over 85,000 clones appear in this sample, around 83% of them only once. The ten biggest clones cover 3% to 4% of the sample. Material for sequencing was PBMCs. These receptors all come from a female donor in good health and CMV-seropositive.

In this sample, this clone turned up a few times. CDR3 protein: CASSLVRNRYEQYF. The CDR3 DNA reads TGTGCCAGCAGCTTAGTCCGAAACAGGTACGAGCAGTACTTC. The genes are TRBV7-2 and TRBJ2-7; tentative D call: TRBD1 (5 bases). The CDR3 is 14 residues long. Trimming took 1 base from V and 4 from J, leaving 11 bases between them. Germline CDR1 and CDR2: SGHTA and FQGNSA.

CDR3 bases: TGCGCCAGCAGCTTGTCTCGGGGGGCGACAGATACGCAGTATTTT. It codes for CASSLSRGATDTQYF. The chain links TRBV5-1 to TRBJ2-3, with D possibly TRBD2 on 7 matching bases. Trimming removed 1 base from V and 3 bases from J, with 12 bases in between. CDR3 length: 15 amino acids. Germline values: CDR1 SGHRS, CDR2 YFSETQ.

The chain links TRBV7-9 to TRBJ2-5; 9 nucleotides line up with TRBD2. Germline values: CDR1 SEHNR, CDR2 FQNEAQ (reference sequence). The CDR3 spans 17 residues. With 4 bases clipped from V and 1 base from J, the junction kept 10 bases outside the gene matches. The CDR3 loop is CASSSSTSGPAQETQYF. The DNA for the CDR3 is TGTGCCAGCAGCTCCTCAACTAGCGGGCCGGCCCAAGAGACCCAGTACTTC.

This chain uses TRBV10-3 with TRBJ1-6; TRBD1 agrees at 10 bases. The CDR3 covers 15 residues. The germline V gene encodes CDR1 ENHRY and CDR2 SYGVKD. Trimming cost V 5 bases and J 5 bases; bases outside gene matches: 3. The CDR3 spells CAISRDRGNNSPLHF. The CDR3 bases are TGTGCCATCAGTAGGGACAGGGGCAATAATTCACCCCTCCACTTT.

CDR3 region: CASSQGVIGTKGDTQYF. CDR3 nucleotide sequence: TGCGCCAGCAGCCAAGGGGTGATCGGGACTAAAGGAGATACGCAGTATTTT. The chain combines TRBV4-1 with TRBJ2-3; 7 bases fit TRBD2. The trim removed 1 base at V and 5 bases at J, leaving 12 bases unmatched. There are 17 residues in the CDR3. Germline values: CDR1 MGHRA, CDR2 YSYEKL.

This sequence joins TRBV5-6 and TRBJ2-1; 7 bases match TRBD2. The junction had 0 bases not matched to a gene; V was cut back by 3 bases and J by 6 bases. The CDR3 extends over 12 amino acids. Germline loops: CDR1 SGHDT, CDR2 YYEEEE. The CDR3 region is CASSSSGNEQFF. The CDR3 nucleotides read TGTGCCAGCAGCTCTAGCGGCAATGAGCAGTTCTTC. Drawing the rest from reference TRBV5-6 and TRBJ2-1, the complete variable domain is DAGVTQSPTHLIKTRGQQVTLRCSPKSGHDTVSWYQQALGQGPQFIFQYYEEEERQRGNFPDRFSGHQFPNYSSELNVNALLLGDSALYLCASSSSGNEQFFGPGTRLTVL.

The chain has TRBV6-5 and TRBJ1-2, with 7 positions matching TRBD1. Per germline, CDR1 MNHEY and CDR2 SVGAGI. The CDR3 has 15 amino acids. Trimming cost V 6 bases and J 6 bases; bases outside gene matches: 13. The CDR3 DNA sequence: TGTGCCAGCAGGCGGGACCCCCAGGGGGTGGATGGCTACACCTTC. This gives the protein CASRRDPQGVDGYTF.

This clone was seen more than once but under ten times. The chain joins TRBV10-1 to TRBJ2-5, with TRBD1 matching over 8 bases. Per the germline V gene, CDR1 is WNHNN and CDR2 is SYGVQD (reference sequence). Germline trimming cut 2 bases from V and 5 bases from J; bases unmatched to any gene: 10. This CDR3 has 16 amino acids. The CDR3 sequence is CASSEMAGGSLETQYF. CDR3 in DNA: TGCGCCAGCAGTGAGATGGCAGGGGGCAGTCTGGAGACCCAGTACTTC.

The CDR3 sequence: CASSVQLDASSYEQYF. The CDR3 nucleotides are TGTGCCAGCAGTGTGCAACTAGACGCGTCTTCCTACGAGCAGTACTTC. The chain couples TRBV2 to TRBJ2-7, with D maybe TRBD2 (5 bases). The germline gives CDR1 SNHLY, CDR2 FYNNEI. The CDR3 spans 16 residues. Trimming removed 4 bases at V and 1 base at J, with 17 bases between.

V usage is TRBV6-6 and J usage is TRBJ1-1; 8 bases line up with TRBD1. Per germline, CDR1 MNHNY and CDR2 SVGAGI (reference sequence). There are 15 residues in the CDR3. V lost 3 bases, J lost 4 bases, and 7 bases stayed unmatched. The CDR3 sequence: CASSYGTGISTEAFF. CDR3 DNA: TGTGCCAGCAGTTATGGGACAGGTATATCCACTGAAGCTTTCTTT.

The V and J genes are TRBV10-1 and TRBJ1-3; 9 nucleotides align to TRBD1. The CDR3 length is 18 residues. In germline, CDR1 is WNHNN, CDR2 SYGVQD (reference sequence). Trimming removed 6 bases from V and 2 bases from J; junction bases left unmatched: 14. In DNA, the CDR3 is TGCGCCAGCAGCCCTCACGATCTGACAGGGGGGCCTGGAAACACCATATATTTT. The encoded protein is CASSPHDLTGGPGNTIYF.

The V and J genes are TRBV10-3 and TRBJ2-6; TRBD2 might be the D (5 bases). V was pared by 3 bases and J by 2 bases, with 5 bases between. Per the germline V gene, CDR1 is ENHRY and CDR2 is SYGVKD. The CDR3 contains 14 residues. CDR3 sequence: CAISDGAGANVLTF. CDR3 coding DNA: TGTGCCATCAGTGACGGGGCTGGGGCCAACGTCCTGACTTTC.

CDR3 DNA sequence: TGTGCCAGCAGTATCGGACAGGGGGCCAACGAGCAGTACTTC. It encodes CASSIGQGANEQYF. The chain links TRBV6-5 to TRBJ2-7, with 11 bases matching TRBD1. CDR1 and CDR2 (germline): MNHEY, SVGAGI. The junction had 5 bases not matched to a gene; V was cut back by 5 bases and J by 5 bases. The CDR3 extends over 14 amino acids.

This clone was seen more than once but under ten times. The chain is built from TRBV27 and TRBJ1-3; D not certain. Trimming removed 6 bases from V and 5 bases from J, with 17 bases in between. Germline CDR1 MNHEY, CDR2 SMNVEV (reference sequence). The CDR3 is 15 amino acids. CDR3 DNA sequence: TGTGCCAGCAGCCCCATTGCGGGCGCTAGAAACACCATATATTTT. Protein product: CASSPIAGARNTIYF.

V is TRBV7-8 and J is TRBJ1-2; TRBD1 might be the D (5 bases). The germline V gene encodes CDR1 SGHVS and CDR2 FQNEAQ. This CDR3 region has 14 residues. Deletions cut 5 bases from V and 1 base from J, with 11 bases between. Here the CDR3 DNA reads TGTGCCAGCAGCCCCGTCGGGGGTAACTATGGCTACACCTTC. Translating it yields CASSPVGGNYGYTF.

This chain connects TRBV19 to TRBJ2-7; 9 bases are shared with TRBD1. In germline, CDR1 is LNHDA, CDR2 SQIVND (reference sequence). The CDR3 is 18 residues long. Trimming removed 3 bases from V and 2 bases from J; junction bases left unmatched: 14. As DNA, the CDR3 is TGTGCCAGTAGTATTGATCAGGCTCGCCGGGACAGGGCCTACGAGCAGTACTTC. Translated, it gives CASSIDQARRDRAYEQYF.

This clone is a singleton in its sample. V usage is TRBV19 and J usage is TRBJ1-1; D is uncertain. V lost 1 base, J lost 1 base, and 7 bases lay in between. The CDR3 length is 14 residues. CDR1 and CDR2 from the germline V gene are LNHDA and SQIVND (reference sequence). This CDR3 is CASSIVYRNTEAFF. The CDR3 DNA sequence: TGTGCCAGTAGTATAGTTTACAGGAACACTGAAGCTTTCTTT.